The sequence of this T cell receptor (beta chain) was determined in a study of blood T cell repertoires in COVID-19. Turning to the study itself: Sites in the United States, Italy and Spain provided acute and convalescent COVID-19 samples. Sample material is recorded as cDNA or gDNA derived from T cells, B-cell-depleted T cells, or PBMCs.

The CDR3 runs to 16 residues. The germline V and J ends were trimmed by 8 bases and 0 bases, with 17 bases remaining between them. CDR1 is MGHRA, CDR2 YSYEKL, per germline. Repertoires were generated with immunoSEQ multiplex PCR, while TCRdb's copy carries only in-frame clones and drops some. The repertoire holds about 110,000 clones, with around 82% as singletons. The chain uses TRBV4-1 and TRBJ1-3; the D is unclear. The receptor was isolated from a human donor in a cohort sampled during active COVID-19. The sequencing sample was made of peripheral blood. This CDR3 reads CASSTTGSFSGNTIYF. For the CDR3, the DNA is TGCGCCAGCTCCACTACGGGGAGTTTCTCTGGAAACACCATATATTTT.